This entry lists 20 T cell receptor beta chains sequenced from one sample in a study of PD-L1 blockade in urothelial cancer. Time point: pretreatment peripheral blood. The protocol was immunoSEQ multiplex PCR, while the TCRdb copy is restricted to in-frame clones and leaves out a portion. The sample lists 85,000 to 95,000 clones; around 92% were seen once. The sequencing here drew on PBMCs, taken around atezolizumab (anti-PD-L1) treatment. All receptors derive from a woman older than 75 with urothelial cancer.

Many counts were recorded for this clone. This chain uses TRBV4-2 with TRBJ2-2, with 11 bases matching TRBD1. V lost 3 bases to trimming and J lost 1 base; unmatched junction nucleotides: 1. Germline lookup yields CDR1 LGHNA and CDR2 YNFKEQ. The CDR3 consists of 16 residues. CDR3 amino acids: CASSHGTGGNTGELFF. In DNA, the CDR3 is TGTGCCAGCAGCCATGGGACAGGGGGGAACACCGGGGAGCTGTTTTTT.

This clone was found once. The gene calls are TRBV5-1 and TRBJ2-2; D might be TRBD1 (6 bases). The CDR3 is 13 amino acids. Germline CDR1 reads SGHRS; CDR2 reads YFSETQ. Deletions cut 4 bases from V and 6 bases from J, with 10 bases between. CDR3 in amino acids: CASSLQGSGELFF. DNA for the CDR3: TGCGCCAGCAGCCTACAGGGTTCCGGGGAGCTGTTTTTT.

This clone was seen just once. This CDR3 is also generated by other DNA sequences in the sample. The chain employs TRBV6-1 and TRBJ2-5, with no clear D. The CDR3 spans 13 residues. The germline V gene encodes CDR1 MNHNS and CDR2 SASEGT. V lost 1 base to trimming and J lost 5 bases, with 8 bases between them. The CDR3 DNA is TGTGCCAGCAGTGAAGGGCCGCAGGAGACCCAGTACTTC. It encodes CASSEGPQETQYF.

The chain joins TRBV15 to TRBJ2-2; 7 positions match TRBD1. The ends lost 6 bases at V and 0 bases at J; junction bases unmatched: 7. This CDR3 contains 16 residues. Germline V CDR1 and CDR2: LNHNV, YYDKDF (reference sequence). Here the CDR3 reads CATRGGWVANTGELFF. The CDR3, as DNA: TGTGCCACCAGAGGGGGCTGGGTCGCGAACACCGGGGAGCTGTTTTTT.

V is TRBV5-1 and J is TRBJ2-5; a possible D gene is TRBD2 (5 bases). This CDR3 spans 14 amino acids. From germline, CDR1 is SGHRS and CDR2 YFSETQ. The ends were cut back, 4 bases at V and 5 bases at J, with 15 bases in the middle. The CDR3 DNA sequence: TGCGCCAGCAGCCCCGCCGGAAGGGAGGAGACCCAGTACTTC. Residues: CASSPAGREETQYF.

V gene TRBV29-1 combines with J gene TRBJ2-7; TRBD2 might be the D (9 bases). Trimming cost V 7 bases and J 2 bases, with 18 bases left between them. Germline assignment: CDR1 SQVTM and CDR2 ANQGSEA. This CDR3 contains 14 residues. The CDR3: CSAGGGRAPYEQYF. The CDR3 coding sequence is TGCAGCGCAGGGGGCGGGAGGGCCCCCTACGAGCAGTACTTC.

V gene TRBV4-1 combines with J gene TRBJ2-1; a possible D gene is TRBD1 (6 bases). Trimming took 4 bases from V and 6 from J, leaving 22 bases between them. The CDR3 runs 17 residues. Germline V lookup: CDR1 MGHRA, CDR2 YSYEKL. This CDR3 is CASSPGPTGKGVNEQFF. The DNA of the CDR3 is TGCGCCAGCAGCCCCGGCCCGACTGGAAAGGGGGTCAATGAGCAGTTCTTC.

A remark on this clone: The sample has other DNA sequences that encode this CDR3 too. In nucleotides, the CDR3 is TGCAGCGTTGAGGGACAGACAAACACTGAAGCTTTCTTT. Its protein is CSVEGQTNTEAFF. The chain recombines TRBV29-1 with TRBJ1-1; 7 positions match TRBD1. V trimming: 3 bases; J trimming: 2 bases; junction bases outside the gene matches: 3. The germline CDR1 and CDR2 sequences are SQVTM and ANQGSEA. The CDR3 runs 13 residues. The variable domain in full, with the rest retrieved from reference TRBV29-1 and TRBJ1-1, is SAVISQKPSRDICQRGTSLTIQCQVDSQVTMMFWYRQQPGQSLTLIATANQGSEATYESGFVIDKFPISRPNLTFSTLTVSNMSPEDSSIYLCSVEGQTNTEAFFGQGTRLTVV.

V and J are TRBV18 and TRBJ2-1; 8 bases match TRBD1. The V segment lost 5 bases and the J segment 3 bases; nucleotides outside the gene matches: 6. In germline, CDR1 is KGHSH, CDR2 LQKENI. The CDR3 consists of 15 residues. For the CDR3, the DNA is TGTGCCAGCTCATCCGGACAGGGTAACTACAATGAGCAGTTCTTC. Residues: CASSSGQGNYNEQFF.

The CDR3 DNA reads TGCGCCAGCACCCCCCTAGGGGAGAACACTGAAGCTTTCTTT. This translates into CASTPLGENTEAFF. The V gene is TRBV10-2, the J gene TRBJ1-1, with D tentatively TRBD1 (5 bases). CDR1 and CDR2 (germline): WSHSY, SAAADI. The V and J ends lost 7 bases and 1 base respectively, with 13 bases between them. The CDR3 has 14 residues.

The chain is built from TRBV7-9 and TRBJ1-1, with 8 bases matching TRBD1. CDR3 size: 15 residues. Germline CDR1 reads SEHNR; CDR2 reads FQNEAQ (reference sequence). The J segment lost 3 bases and the V segment lost 2 bases, leaving 5 bases of the junction unmatched. The CDR3 DNA follows: TGTGCCAGCAGCTTAACCGGACAGGGAGACACTGAAGCTTTCTTT. Its protein is CASSLTGQGDTEAFF.

The chain has TRBV14 and TRBJ1-3; 10 nucleotides agree with TRBD1. V lost 3 bases, J lost 0 bases, and 11 bases stayed unmatched. This CDR3 is 19 amino acids long. Germline V lookup: CDR1 SGHDN, CDR2 FVKESK. The CDR3 nucleotides read TGTGCCAGCAGCCACACTCCGGGACAGGGGCGACTCTCTGGAAACACCATATATTTT. Its protein is CASSHTPGQGRLSGNTIYF.

This chain joins TRBV27 and TRBJ1-2, with 7 bases identical to TRBD1. This CDR3 is built from 16 residues. V trimming: 3 bases; J trimming: 5 bases; junction bases outside the gene matches: 12. The germline CDR1 and CDR2 sequences are MNHEY and SMNVEV (reference sequence). CDR3 in DNA: TGTGCCAGCAGTTTTTCCGGCAGGGGGAGTGGATATGGCTACACCTTC. This encodes CASSFSGRGSGYGYTF.

The chain combines TRBV6-5 with TRBJ2-5, with D uncertain. The V end lost 6 bases, the J end lost 1 base, and 15 bases lay between the germline ends. This CDR3 has 15 amino acids. Germline values: CDR1 MNHEY, CDR2 SVGAGI. The CDR3 DNA is TGTGCCAGCAGAGCCGCCGGTAGGAGCCAAGAGACCCAGTACTTC. This sequence encodes CASRAAGRSQETQYF.

This clone was counted between two and nine times. The genes are TRBV7-9 and TRBJ1-2, with TRBD1 identical over 7 bases. Germline V gives CDR1 SEHNR, CDR2 FQNEAQ (reference sequence). J gave up 0 bases and V 5 bases, and 9 bases lay outside the gene matches. The CDR3 consists of 16 residues. As DNA, the CDR3 is TGTGCCAGCAGCCGGCTCGCCGGGACAGCTAACTATGGCTACACCTTC. Residues: CASSRLAGTANYGYTF.

The chain links TRBV9 to TRBJ1-4; D uncertain. Trimming removed 2 bases at V and 0 bases at J, with 8 bases between. The CDR3 totals 15 residues. CDR1 is SGDLS and CDR2 is YYNGEE in the germline V gene. CDR3 bases: TGTGCCAGCAGCGTGGACTTTACAACTAATGAAAAACTGTTTTTT. Its protein is CASSVDFTTNEKLFF.

The CDR3 DNA follows: TGTGCCAGCAGCCAAAAAGACCTCGGACTAGCCGCTACCTACAATGAGCAGTTCTTC. Translating gives CASSQKDLGLAATYNEQFF. The rearrangement uses TRBV14 and TRBJ2-1; 8 bases fit TRBD2. The length of the CDR3 is 19 residues. Germline CDR1 is SGHDN and CDR2 is FVKESK. Trimming cost V 2 bases and J 2 bases; bases outside gene matches: 14. Together with reference TRBV14 and TRBJ2-1, the CDR3 gives the full variable domain: EAGVTQFPSHSVIEKGQTVTLRCDPISGHDNLYWYRRVMGKEIKFLLHFVKESKQDESGMPNNRFLAERTGGTYSTLKVQPAELEDSGVYFCASSQKDLGLAATYNEQFFGPGTRLTVL.

The rearrangement uses TRBV5-4 and TRBJ1-1; TRBD1 might be the D (6 bases). Germline V gene lookup returns CDR1 SGHNT and CDR2 YYREEE (reference sequence). Trimming removed 0 bases at V and 4 bases at J, with 13 bases between. The CDR3 is 15 residues long. The CDR3 bases are TGTGCCAGCAGCTTGGGCGGGGGCGCATCCACTGAAGCTTTCTTT. Translation gives CASSLGGGASTEAFF.

This clone came up once. The J gene is TRBJ2-7, the V gene TRBV7-2; D is ambiguous. V lost 4 bases, J lost 2 bases, and 6 bases lay in between. The germline V gene has CDR1 SGHTA and CDR2 FQGNSA. The CDR3 loop spans 12 amino acids. The CDR3 sequence: CASSSSAYEQYF. Written as DNA, the CDR3 is TGTGCCAGCAGCTCCTCGGCCTACGAGCAGTACTTC.

The rearrangement uses TRBV19 and TRBJ1-2; 7 bases are a match to TRBD1. V lost 7 bases to trimming and J lost 5 bases; unmatched junction nucleotides: 10. The CDR3 covers 14 residues. CDR1 and CDR2 from the germline V gene are LNHDA and SQIVND (reference sequence). In DNA, the CDR3 is TGTGCCAGTAACCAGAGACAGGGCTTGTATGGCTACACCTTC. Its protein is CASNQRQGLYGYTF.